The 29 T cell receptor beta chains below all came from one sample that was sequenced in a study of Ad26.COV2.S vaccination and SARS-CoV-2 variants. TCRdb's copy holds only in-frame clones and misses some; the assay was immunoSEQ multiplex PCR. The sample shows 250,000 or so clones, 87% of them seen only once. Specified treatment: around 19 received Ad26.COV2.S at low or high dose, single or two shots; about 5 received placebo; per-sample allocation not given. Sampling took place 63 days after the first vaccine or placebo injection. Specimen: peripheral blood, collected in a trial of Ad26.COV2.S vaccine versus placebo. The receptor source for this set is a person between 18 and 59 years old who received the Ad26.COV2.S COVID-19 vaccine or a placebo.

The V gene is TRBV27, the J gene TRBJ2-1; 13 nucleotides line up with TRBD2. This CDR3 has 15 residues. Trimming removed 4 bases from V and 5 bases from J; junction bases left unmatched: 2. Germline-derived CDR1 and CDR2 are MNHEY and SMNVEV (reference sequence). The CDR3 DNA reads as TGTGCCAGCAGTTGGACTAGCGGGAGCGACAATGAGCAGTTCTTC. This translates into CASSWTSGSDNEQFF.

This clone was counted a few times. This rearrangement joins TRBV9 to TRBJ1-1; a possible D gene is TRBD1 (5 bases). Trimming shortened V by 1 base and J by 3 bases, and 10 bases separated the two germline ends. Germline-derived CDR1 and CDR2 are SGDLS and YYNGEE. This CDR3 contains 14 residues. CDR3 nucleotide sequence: TGTGCCAGCAGCGTAAGGGGTGTGGACACTGAAGCTTTCTTT. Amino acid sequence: CASSVRGVDTEAFF.

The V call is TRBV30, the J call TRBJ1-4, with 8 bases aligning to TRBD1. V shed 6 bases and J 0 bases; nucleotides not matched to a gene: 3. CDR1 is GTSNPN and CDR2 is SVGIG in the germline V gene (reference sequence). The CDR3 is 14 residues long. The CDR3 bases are TGTGCCTGTACAGGGGGATCAACTAATGAAAAACTGTTTTTT. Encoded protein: CACTGGSTNEKLFF. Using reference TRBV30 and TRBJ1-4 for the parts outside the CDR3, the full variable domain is SQTIHQWPATLVQPVGSPLSLECTVEGTSNPNLYWYRQAAGRGLQLLFYSVGIGQISSEVPQNLSASRPQDRQFILSSKKLLLSDSGFYLCACTGGSTNEKLFFGSGTQLSVL.

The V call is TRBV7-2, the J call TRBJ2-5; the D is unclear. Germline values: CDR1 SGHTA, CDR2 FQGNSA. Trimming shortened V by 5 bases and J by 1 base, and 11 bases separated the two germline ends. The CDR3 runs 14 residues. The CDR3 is CASSPPGRQETQYF. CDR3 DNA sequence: TGTGCCAGCAGCCCCCCTGGCCGCCAAGAGACCCAGTACTTC.

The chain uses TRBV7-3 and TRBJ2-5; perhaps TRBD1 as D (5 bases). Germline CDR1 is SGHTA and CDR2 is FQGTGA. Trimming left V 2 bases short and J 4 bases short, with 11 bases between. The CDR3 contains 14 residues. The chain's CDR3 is CASSLSRAAETQYF. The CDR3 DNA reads TGTGCCAGCAGCTTATCCAGGGCCGCAGAGACCCAGTACTTC.

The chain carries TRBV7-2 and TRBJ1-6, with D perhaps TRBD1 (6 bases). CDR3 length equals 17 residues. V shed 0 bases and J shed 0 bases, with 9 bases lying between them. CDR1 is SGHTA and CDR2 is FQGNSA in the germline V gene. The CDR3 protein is CASSLAGASSYNSPLHF. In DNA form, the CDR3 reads TGTGCCAGCAGCTTAGCGGGGGCCAGCTCCTATAATTCACCCCTCCACTTT.

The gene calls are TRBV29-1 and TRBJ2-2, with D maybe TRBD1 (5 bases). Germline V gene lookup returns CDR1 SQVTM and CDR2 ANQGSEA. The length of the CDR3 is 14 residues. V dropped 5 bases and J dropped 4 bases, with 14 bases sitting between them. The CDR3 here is CSVLGAWPTGELFF. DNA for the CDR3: TGCAGCGTTCTTGGGGCCTGGCCCACCGGGGAGCTGTTTTTT.

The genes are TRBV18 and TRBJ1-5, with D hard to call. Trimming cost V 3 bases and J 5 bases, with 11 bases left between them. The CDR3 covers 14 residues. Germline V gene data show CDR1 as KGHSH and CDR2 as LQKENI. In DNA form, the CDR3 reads TGTGCCAGCTCACCGAATACTAGAGATCAGCCCCAGCATTTT. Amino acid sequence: CASSPNTRDQPQHF.

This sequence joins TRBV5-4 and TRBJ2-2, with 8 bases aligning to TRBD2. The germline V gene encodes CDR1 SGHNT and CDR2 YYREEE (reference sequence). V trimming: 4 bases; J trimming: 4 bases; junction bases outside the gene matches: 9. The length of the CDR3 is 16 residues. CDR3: CASSPSRGGGTGELFF. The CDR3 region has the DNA TGTGCCAGCAGCCCCAGCCGGGGGGGCGGCACCGGGGAGCTGTTTTTT.

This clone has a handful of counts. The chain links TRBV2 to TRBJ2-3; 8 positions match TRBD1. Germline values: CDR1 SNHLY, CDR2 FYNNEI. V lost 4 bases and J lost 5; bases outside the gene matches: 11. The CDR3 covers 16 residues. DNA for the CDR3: TGTGCCAGCAGTGTATCAGGTCAGGGGGCAATAGATACGCAGTATTTT. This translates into CASSVSGQGAIDTQYF.

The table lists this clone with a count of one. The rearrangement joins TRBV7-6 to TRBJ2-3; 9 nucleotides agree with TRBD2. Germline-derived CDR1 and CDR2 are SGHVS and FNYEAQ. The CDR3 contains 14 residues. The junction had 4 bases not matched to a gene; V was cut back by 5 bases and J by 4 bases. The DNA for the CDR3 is TGTGCCAGCAGCACGGGACTAGCCCCAGATACGCAGTATTTT. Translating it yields CASSTGLAPDTQYF.

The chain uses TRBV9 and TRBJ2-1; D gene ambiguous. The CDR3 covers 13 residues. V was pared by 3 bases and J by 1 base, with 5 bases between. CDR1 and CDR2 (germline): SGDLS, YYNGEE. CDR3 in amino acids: CASSGSSYNEQFF. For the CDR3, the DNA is TGTGCCAGCAGCGGGAGTTCCTACAATGAGCAGTTCTTC.

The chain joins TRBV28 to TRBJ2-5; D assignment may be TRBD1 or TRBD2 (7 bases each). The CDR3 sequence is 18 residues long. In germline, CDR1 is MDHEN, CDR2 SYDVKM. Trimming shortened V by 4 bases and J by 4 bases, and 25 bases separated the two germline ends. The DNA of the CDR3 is TGTGCCAGCAGTTCACCCCTACCGCGACAGGGAGGGAGAGAGACCCAGTACTTC. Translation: CASSSPLPRQGGRETQYF.

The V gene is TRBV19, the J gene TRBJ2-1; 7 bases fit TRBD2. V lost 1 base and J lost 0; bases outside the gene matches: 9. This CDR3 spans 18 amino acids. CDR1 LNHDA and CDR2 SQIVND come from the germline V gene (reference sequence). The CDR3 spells CASSIASTSERSYNEQFF. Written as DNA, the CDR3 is TGTGCCAGTAGTATAGCGTCAACTAGCGAACGCTCCTACAATGAGCAGTTCTTC.

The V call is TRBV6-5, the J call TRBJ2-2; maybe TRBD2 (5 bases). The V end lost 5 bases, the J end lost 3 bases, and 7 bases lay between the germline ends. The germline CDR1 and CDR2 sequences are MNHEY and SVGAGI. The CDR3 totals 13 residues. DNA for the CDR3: TGTGCCAGCAGTAGCGGCTACACCGGGGAGCTGTTTTTT. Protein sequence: CASSSGYTGELFF.

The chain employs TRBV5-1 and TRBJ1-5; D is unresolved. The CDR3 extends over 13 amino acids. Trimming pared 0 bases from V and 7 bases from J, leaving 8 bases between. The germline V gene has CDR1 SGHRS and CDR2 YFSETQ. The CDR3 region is CASSLDGKQPQHF. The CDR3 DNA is TGCGCCAGCAGCTTGGATGGGAAACAGCCCCAGCATTTT.

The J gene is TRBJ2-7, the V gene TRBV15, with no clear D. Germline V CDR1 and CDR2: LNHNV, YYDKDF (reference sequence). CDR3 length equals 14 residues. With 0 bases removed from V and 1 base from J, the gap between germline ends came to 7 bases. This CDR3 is CATSREGGSYEQYF. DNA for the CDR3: TGTGCCACCAGCAGAGAAGGCGGATCCTACGAGCAGTACTTC.

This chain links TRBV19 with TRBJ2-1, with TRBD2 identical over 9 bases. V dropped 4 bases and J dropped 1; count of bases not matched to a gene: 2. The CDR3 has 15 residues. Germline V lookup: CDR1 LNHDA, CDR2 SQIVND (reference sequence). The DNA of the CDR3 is TGTGCCAGTAGTAGTAGCGGGAGTTCCTACAATGAGCAGTTCTTC. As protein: CASSSSGSSYNEQFF. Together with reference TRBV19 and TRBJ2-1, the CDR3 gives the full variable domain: DGGITQSPKYLFRKEGQNVTLSCEQNLNHDAMYWYRQDPGQGLRLIYYSQIVNDFQKGDIAEGYSVSREKKESFPLTVTSAQKNPTAFYLCASSSSGSSYNEQFFGPGTRLTVL.

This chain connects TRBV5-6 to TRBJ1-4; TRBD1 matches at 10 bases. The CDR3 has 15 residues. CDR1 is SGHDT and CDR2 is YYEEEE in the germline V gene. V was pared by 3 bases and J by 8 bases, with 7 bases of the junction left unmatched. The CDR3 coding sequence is TGTGCCAGCAGCTCGGTGGAGACAGGGGGCGAAAAACTGTTTTTT. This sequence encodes CASSSVETGGEKLFF.

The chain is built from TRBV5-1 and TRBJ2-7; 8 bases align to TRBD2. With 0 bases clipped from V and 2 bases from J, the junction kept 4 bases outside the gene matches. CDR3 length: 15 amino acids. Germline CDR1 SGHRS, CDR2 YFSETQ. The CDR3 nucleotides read TGCGCCAGCAGCTTGGCAGCGGGGGTCCCCTACGAGCAGTACTTC. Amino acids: CASSLAAGVPYEQYF.

The CDR3 DNA follows: TGTGCCAGCAGCTTACCCTACCCGGCCACTGAAGCTTTCTTT. As protein: CASSLPYPATEAFF. V gene TRBV7-9 combines with J gene TRBJ1-1; D is unresolved. The CDR3 length is 14 residues. V was cut by 2 bases and J by 4 bases, with 11 bases left in between. CDR1 SEHNR and CDR2 FQNEAQ come from the germline V gene (reference sequence).

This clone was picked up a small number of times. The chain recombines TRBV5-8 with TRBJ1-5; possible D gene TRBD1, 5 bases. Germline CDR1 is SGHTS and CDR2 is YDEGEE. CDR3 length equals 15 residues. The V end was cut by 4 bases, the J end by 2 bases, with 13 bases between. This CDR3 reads CASSGDPGGNQPQHF. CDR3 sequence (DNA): TGTGCCAGCAGCGGGGACCCTGGGGGCAATCAGCCCCAGCATTTT.

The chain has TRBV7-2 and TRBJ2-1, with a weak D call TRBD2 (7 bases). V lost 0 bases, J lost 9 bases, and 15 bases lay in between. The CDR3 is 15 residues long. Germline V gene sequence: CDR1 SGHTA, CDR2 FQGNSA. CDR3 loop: CASSLAPWAGAEQFF. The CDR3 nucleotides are TGTGCCAGCAGCTTAGCCCCCTGGGCGGGGGCTGAGCAGTTCTTC.

CDR3 nucleotides: TGTGCCAGCAGCCCCGGGGGGGCAGGCGAGACCCAGTACTTC. It codes for CASSPGGAGETQYF. This chain joins TRBV11-1 and TRBJ2-5; 8 bases map to TRBD2. CDR3 length: 14 amino acids. Germline V gives CDR1 SGHAT, CDR2 FQDESV (reference sequence). J was trimmed by 5 bases and V by 5 bases; bases with no gene match: 7. Complete variable domain (other parts from reference TRBV11-1 and TRBJ2-5): EAEVAQSPRYKITEKSQAVAFWCDPISGHATLYWYRQILGQGPELLVQFQDESVVDDSQLPKDRFSAERLKGVDSTLKIQPAELGDSAMYLCASSPGGAGETQYFGPGTRLLVL.

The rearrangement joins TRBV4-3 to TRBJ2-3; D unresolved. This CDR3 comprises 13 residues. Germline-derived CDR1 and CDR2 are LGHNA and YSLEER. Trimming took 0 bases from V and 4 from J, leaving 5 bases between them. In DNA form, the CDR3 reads TGCGCCAGCAGCCAAGAGATTGCAGATACGCAGTATTTT. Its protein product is CASSQEIADTQYF.

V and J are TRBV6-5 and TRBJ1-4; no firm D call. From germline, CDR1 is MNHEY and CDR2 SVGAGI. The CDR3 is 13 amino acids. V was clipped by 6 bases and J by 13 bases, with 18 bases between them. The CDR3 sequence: CASRAVSTARLFF. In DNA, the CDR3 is TGTGCCAGCAGGGCCGTGAGCACGGCCCGACTGTTTTTT.

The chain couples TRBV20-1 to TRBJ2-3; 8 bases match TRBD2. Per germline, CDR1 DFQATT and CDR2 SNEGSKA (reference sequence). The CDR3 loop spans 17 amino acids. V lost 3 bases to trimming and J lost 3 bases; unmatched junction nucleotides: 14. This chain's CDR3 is CSASDMVAGTFTDTQYF. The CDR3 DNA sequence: TGCAGTGCTAGTGATATGGTAGCGGGGACCTTTACAGATACGCAGTATTTT.

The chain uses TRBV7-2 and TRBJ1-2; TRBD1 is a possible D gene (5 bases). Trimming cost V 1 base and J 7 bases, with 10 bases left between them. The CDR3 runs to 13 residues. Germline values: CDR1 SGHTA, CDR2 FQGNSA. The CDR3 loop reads CASSLGEGLGYTF. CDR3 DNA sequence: TGTGCCAGCAGCTTAGGAGAGGGGCTTGGCTACACCTTC.

For the CDR3, the DNA is TGTGCCAGCAGCTCGACAGGGAAGGAGACCCAGTACTTC. It yields the protein CASSSTGKETQYF. The chain is built from TRBV5-6 and TRBJ2-5; 7 bases agree with TRBD1. CDR1 SGHDT and CDR2 YYEEEE come from the germline V gene. Trimming removed 3 bases from V and 5 bases from J; junction bases left unmatched: 4. This CDR3 is built from 13 residues.